This TCR beta chain was sequenced during a study of cytomegalovirus exposure and HLA in healthy donors. The study's findings and limits: Sequences of the TCR beta chain were said to predict the HLA-A and HLA-B alleles of most subjects accurately. High specificity and sensitivity for cytomegalovirus status were reported for the classifier. A reported reduction in N-insertions relative to the 666-donor mean was seen in an Asian-associated ancestry cluster in a later analysis. As a later analysis showed, a missense DCLRE1C variant was linked to trimming of TCR beta V- and J-genes.

The PCR employed 60 Vbeta primers together with 13 Jbeta primers. Only in-frame clones appear in the TCRdb table, and some are missing; sequencing was by immunoSEQ multiplex PCR. Of 150,000 to 200,000 clones in the sample, about 13% are singletons; the top ten hold 7.8%. The germline CDR1 and CDR2 sequences are SGHNT and YYREEE (reference sequence). V lost 0 bases and J 7 bases, leaving 10 bases between the germline ends. This CDR3 is 13 amino acids long. Turning to this clone: Its antigen is not known.

The rearrangement uses TRBV5-4 and TRBJ1-1, with TRBD1 as a possible D gene (6 bases). Sequencing input: PBMCs. The receptor was derived from a man aged 50-60 years in good health and CMV-seropositive. CDR3 residues: CASSLAGVGEAFF. The CDR3 bases are TGTGCCAGCAGCTTGGCAGGGGTGGGTGAAGCTTTCTTT. Drawing the rest from reference TRBV5-4 and TRBJ1-1, the complete variable domain is ETGVTQSPTHLIKTRGQQVTLRCSSQSGHNTVSWYQQALGQGPQFIFQYYREEENGRGNFPPRFSGLQFPNYSSELNVNALELDDSALYLCASSLAGVGEAFFGQGTRLTVV.